This T cell receptor (beta chain) comes out of a study of PD-L1 blockade in urothelial cancer. Study summary: Patients with male sex and bladder-origin urothelial cancer accounted for about 85% of the roughly 30 enrolled.

Using immunoSEQ multiplex PCR, the repertoire was profiled, and TCRdb retains in-frame clones only, with some absent. Of roughly 76,000 clones in the sample, around 90% are singletons; the top ten hold about 0.94%. Time point denoted: peripheral blood 6 weeks after treatment start. V lost 3 bases and J lost 0; bases outside the gene matches: 11. The CDR3 consists of 19 residues. The V gene's germline CDR1 is SGHNT and CDR2 YYREEE (reference sequence). The sequence was collected from a woman of 80 years or more with urothelial cancer. The input for sequencing was PBMCs, taken around atezolizumab (anti-PD-L1) treatment. The rearrangement links TRBV5-4 to TRBJ2-1, with 11 bases lining up with TRBD2. The CDR3 reads CASSSGTSGPLSSYNEQFF. CDR3 nucleotide sequence: TGTGCCAGCAGCTCCGGGACTAGCGGCCCTCTGAGCTCCTACAATGAGCAGTTCTTC. Full variable domain (rest looked up from reference TRBV5-4 and TRBJ2-1): ETGVTQSPTHLIKTRGQQVTLRCSSQSGHNTVSWYQQALGQGPQFIFQYYREEENGRGNFPPRFSGLQFPNYSSELNVNALELDDSALYLCASSSGTSGPLSSYNEQFFGPGTRLTVL.